The entry that follows covers one T cell receptor beta chain sequence. Its antigen is unknown. The data were obtained in a study of radiotherapy plus CTLA-4 blockade in lung cancer. Across the study: Among patients, under 20% showed objective responses, and 25% to 35% had disease control. Findings and caveats of the study: According to reports, early shifts in blood T cell clones, alongside interferon-beta, forecast response most accurately. Some TCR clones had been derived from tumors. These clones expanded in peripheral blood after radiotherapy plus ipilimumab.

Clones were read by immunoSEQ multiplex PCR, and TCRdb kept only the in-frame ones, dropping some. The repertoire consists of approximately 77,000 clones, with around 81% occurring once and the leading ten covering over 20%. Focal radiation plus CTLA-4 blockade with ipilimumab was administered to patients who had chemo-refractory metastatic non-small-cell lung cancer. Trimming removed 3 bases from V and 0 bases from J; junction bases left unmatched: 0. The germline V gene has CDR1 MDHEN and CDR2 SYDVKM. The CDR3 sequence is 14 residues long. This receptor was identified in a human donor with non-small cell lung cancer whose response to radiotherapy plus ipilimumab could not be evaluated. Some clones in this sample may be carry-over from other donors' samples. The material sequenced was peripheral blood, taken from a patient treated with radiotherapy plus ipilimumab. The rearrangement joins TRBV28 to TRBJ2-7; 9 bases line up with TRBD2. The CDR3 reads CASSFSGGSYEQYF. For the CDR3, the DNA is TGTGCCAGCAGTTTTAGCGGGGGCTCCTACGAGCAGTACTTC. Full variable domain (outside the CDR3, taken from reference TRBV28 and TRBJ2-7): DVKVTQSSRYLVKRTGEKVFLECVQDMDHENMFWYRQDPGLGLRLIYFSYDVKMKEKGDIPEGYSVSREKKERFSLILESASTNQTSMYLCASSFSGGSYEQYFGPGTRLTVT.